The rows below give T cell receptor beta chains drawn from one sample of a study of shared clonotypes between healthy human individuals. Sequenced by immunoSEQ multiplex PCR; TCRdb stores in-frame clones only, minus some. Of over 400,000 clones listed, around 85% were seen once; the top ten hold about 13%. Sequenced material: PBMCs. The origin of the receptors is a woman between 35 and 50 years old in good health. Some clones in this sample may be carry-over from other donors' samples. Each CDR3 is given with its conserved first and last residue. The D gene is left open where the match is weak. Size is omitted from some rows. Given values are once, few, many or a class for expanded clones.

CDR3 protein	CDR3 DNA	J gene	D gene	V gene	clone size
CASSPTQDTEAFF	TGTGCCAGCAGCCCTACACAGGACACTGAAGCTTTCTTT	TRBJ1-1	NA	TRBV7-3	NA
CASSLDSLGEQFF	TGTGCCAGCAGCTTAGACAGCCTGGGGGAGCAGTTCTTC	TRBJ2-1	NA	TRBV7-3	NA
CASSPPGGRSSEQYF	TGTGCCAGCTCACCACCGGGCGGGAGAAGCAGCGAGCAGTACTTC	TRBJ2-7	TRBD2	TRBV18	once
CASSSSPQLAGGREQYF	TGCGCCAGCAGCTCGAGCCCCCAACTAGCGGGAGGTCGTGAGCAGTACTTC	TRBJ2-7	TRBD2	TRBV5-1	once
CASSQALAGGSTDTQYF	TGTGCCAGCAGCCAAGCACTAGCGGGAGGTAGCACAGATACGCAGTATTTT	TRBJ2-3	TRBD2	TRBV4-2	NA
CASSPGHSGGDGYTF	TGTGCCAGCAGTCCAGGGCATTCAGGGGGAGATGGCTACACCTTC	TRBJ1-2	TRBD1	TRBV6-1	NA
CASCISREGSEQFF	TGCGCCAGCTGCATATCCCGGGAGGGGAGTGAGCAGTTCTTC	TRBJ2-1	TRBD2	TRBV5-1	NA
CASSYSRGSSYNEQFF	TGTGCCAGCAGTTACTCGAGGGGAAGCTCCTACAATGAGCAGTTCTTC	TRBJ2-1	NA	TRBV6-6	NA
CATTTGQGKDEQFF	TGTGCCACCACGACGGGACAGGGGAAGGATGAGCAGTTCTTC	TRBJ2-1	TRBD1	TRBV15	NA
CASSVNDWGAYEQYF	TGTGCCAGCAGCGTAAATGACTGGGGAGCGTACGAGCAGTACTTC	TRBJ2-7	NA	TRBV9	NA
CASGLASTANTEAFF	TGTGCTAGTGGTTTGGCCTCGACCGCGAACACTGAAGCTTTCTTT	TRBJ1-1	NA	TRBV12-5	few
CASSLGYGQIVYGYTF	TGTGCCAGCAGCTTAGGTTACGGACAGATCGTCTATGGCTACACCTTC	TRBJ1-2	NA	TRBV11-1	NA
CASSYGRSNYEQYF	TGTGCCAGCAGTTACGGCCGGTCCAACTACGAGCAGTACTTC	TRBJ2-7	NA	TRBV6-5	NA
CASSLGTLQETQYF	TGCGCCAGCAGCTTGGGGACCCTACAAGAGACCCAGTACTTC	TRBJ2-5	NA	TRBV5-1	NA
CASSLDLRGRPYNEQFF	TGTGCCAGCAGCTTAGATTTGCGGGGGCGGCCCTACAATGAGCAGTTCTTC	TRBJ2-1	NA	TRBV11-2	NA
CASSVGLAGVDTQYF	TGTGCCAGCAGCGTAGGACTAGCCGGGGTAGATACGCAGTATTTT	TRBJ2-3	TRBD2	TRBV9	NA
CASSLVAGLRETQYF	TGTGCCAGCAGCTTAGTCGCGGGATTGAGGGAGACCCAGTACTTC	TRBJ2-5	NA	TRBV7-8	once
CASSLVLAGGAFF	TGTGCCAGCAGCTTAGTTCTGGCGGGAGGGGCGTTCTTC	TRBJ2-1	TRBD2	TRBV7-2	many
CASSFNRGETQYF	TGTGCCAGCAGCTTCAACCGGGGGGAGACCCAGTACTTC	TRBJ2-5	NA	TRBV7-2	NA
CASSLTGLADQETQYF	TGTGCCAGCAGCTTAACGGGACTAGCTGACCAAGAGACCCAGTACTTC	TRBJ2-5	TRBD2	TRBV11-2	NA
CASTTGDTQYF	TGTGCCAGCACCACGGGCGATACGCAGTATTTT	TRBJ2-3	NA	TRBV19	NA
CASSRLPRRGNQPQHF	TGTGCCAGCAGTCGCCTACCCAGGCGAGGCAATCAGCCCCAGCATTTT	TRBJ1-5	NA	TRBV27	NA
CSGPLRRDREDEKLFF	TGCAGCGGTCCTCTCCGCCGGGACAGGGAGGACGAAAAACTGTTTTTT	TRBJ1-4	TRBD1	TRBV29-1	many
CASSYIAGAGTGETQYF	TGTGCCAGCTCATATATAGCGGGAGCCGGCACTGGGGAGACCCAGTACTTC	TRBJ2-5	TRBD2	TRBV18	NA
CASSHVVGASNQPQHF	TGTGCCAGCAGCCACGTAGTCGGGGCTAGCAATCAGCCCCAGCATTTT	TRBJ1-5	NA	TRBV6-6	NA
CASSPVTWSPRLSSGANVLTF	TGTGCCAGCTCACCAGTGACCTGGAGTCCGAGGCTCAGCTCTGGGGCCAACGTCCTGACTTTC	TRBJ2-6	NA	TRBV18	many
CASSLVGGGDPIQETQYF	TGTGCCAGCAGCTTAGTGGGCGGGGGGGACCCAATCCAAGAGACCCAGTACTTC	TRBJ2-5	TRBD2	TRBV7-6	NA
CASRTGQGYEQYF	TGTGCCAGCAGGACAGGACAGGGTTACGAGCAGTACTTC	TRBJ2-7	TRBD1	TRBV28	NA